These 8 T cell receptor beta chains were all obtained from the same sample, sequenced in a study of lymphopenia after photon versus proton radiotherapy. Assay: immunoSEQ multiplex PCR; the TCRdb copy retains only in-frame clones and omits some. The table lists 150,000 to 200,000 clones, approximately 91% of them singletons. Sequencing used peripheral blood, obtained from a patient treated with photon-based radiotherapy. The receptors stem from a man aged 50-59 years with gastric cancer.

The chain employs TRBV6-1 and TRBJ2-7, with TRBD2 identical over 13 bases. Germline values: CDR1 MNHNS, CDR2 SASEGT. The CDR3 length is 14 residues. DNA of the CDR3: TGTGCTTCTAGGGGGACTAGCGGGACCTACGAGCAGTACTTC. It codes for CASRGTSGTYEQYF.

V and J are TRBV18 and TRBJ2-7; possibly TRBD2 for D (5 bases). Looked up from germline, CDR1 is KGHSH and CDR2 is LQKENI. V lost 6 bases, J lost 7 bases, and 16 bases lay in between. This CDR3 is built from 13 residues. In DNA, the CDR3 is TGTGCCAGCTCCCGAGGGCACAGAGAAGAGCAGTACTTC. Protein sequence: CASSRGHREEQYF.

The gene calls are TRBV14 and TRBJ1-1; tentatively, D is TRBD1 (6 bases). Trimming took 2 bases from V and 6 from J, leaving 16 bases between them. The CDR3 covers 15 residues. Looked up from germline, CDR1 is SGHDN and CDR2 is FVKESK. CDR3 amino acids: CASSQRGRGSAEAFF. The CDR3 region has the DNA TGTGCCAGCAGCCAACGGGGGAGGGGGAGTGCTGAAGCTTTCTTT.

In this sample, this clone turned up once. In DNA, the CDR3 is TGTGCCAGCAGACTAGGGACAGGGGCTAGGCTAGGAGATGGGGCCAACGTCCTGACTTTC. Its protein product is CASRLGTGARLGDGANVLTF. The rearrangement joins TRBV27 to TRBJ2-6, with 10 bases fitting TRBD1. The CDR3 is 20 residues long. The germline V gene encodes CDR1 MNHEY and CDR2 SMNVEV (reference sequence). V lost 6 bases, J lost 3 bases, and 17 bases stayed unmatched.

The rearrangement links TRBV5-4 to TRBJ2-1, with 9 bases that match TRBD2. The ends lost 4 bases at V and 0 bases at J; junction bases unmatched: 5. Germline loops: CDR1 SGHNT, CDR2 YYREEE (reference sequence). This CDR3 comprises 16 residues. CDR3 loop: CASSPLSGSSYNEQFF. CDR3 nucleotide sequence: TGTGCCAGCAGCCCCCTTAGCGGGAGCTCCTACAATGAGCAGTTCTTC.

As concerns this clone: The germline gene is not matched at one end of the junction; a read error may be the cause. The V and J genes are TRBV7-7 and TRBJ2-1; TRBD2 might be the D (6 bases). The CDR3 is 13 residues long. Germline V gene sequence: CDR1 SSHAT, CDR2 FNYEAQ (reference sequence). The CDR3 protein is CASSRSPGLEPFF. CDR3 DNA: TGTGCCAGCAGCCGCTCTCCGGGACTCGAGCCGTTCTTC.

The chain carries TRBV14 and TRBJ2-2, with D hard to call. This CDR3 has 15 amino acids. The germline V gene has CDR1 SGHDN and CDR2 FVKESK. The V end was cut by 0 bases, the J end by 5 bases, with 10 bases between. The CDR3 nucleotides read TGTGCCAGCAGCCAAGATCTGACCCCAACCGGGGAGCTGTTTTTT. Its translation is CASSQDLTPTGELFF.

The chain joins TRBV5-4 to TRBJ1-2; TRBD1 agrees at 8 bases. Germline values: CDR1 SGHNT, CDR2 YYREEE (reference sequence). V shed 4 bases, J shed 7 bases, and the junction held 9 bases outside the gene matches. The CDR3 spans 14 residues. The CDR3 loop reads CASSGRQGRGGYTF. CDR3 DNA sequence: TGTGCCAGCAGCGGGCGACAGGGGAGGGGTGGCTACACCTTC.